Shown below are 30 T cell receptor beta chains from a single sample sequenced in a study of blood T cell repertoires in COVID-19. This table comes from immunoSEQ multiplex PCR, and its TCRdb copy is limited to in-frame clones, with some not included. This sample yields 250,000 to 350,000 clones, of which under 90% are seen a single time; roughly 2.9% belongs to the top ten. Input material: peripheral blood. The receptors here all came from a woman in her 30s with COVID-19, enrolled during active disease.

This chain uses TRBV2 with TRBJ2-3, with 11 bases identical to TRBD2. The J segment lost 8 bases and the V segment lost 6 bases, leaving 16 bases of the junction unmatched. CDR1 is SNHLY and CDR2 is FYNNEI in the germline V gene. The length of the CDR3 is 17 residues. The CDR3 is CASSIRLAGSERGTQYF. CDR3 DNA: TGTGCCAGCAGCATAAGACTAGCGGGGAGCGAGCGGGGTACGCAGTATTTT.

The V and J genes are TRBV7-3 and TRBJ2-1, with 11 bases matching TRBD2. The trim removed 1 base at V and 6 bases at J, leaving 2 bases unmatched. Germline V CDR1 and CDR2: SGHTA, FQGTGA. The CDR3 runs to 15 residues. This CDR3 reads CASSLNLAGGNEQFF. CDR3 nucleotide sequence: TGTGCCAGCAGCTTAAATCTAGCGGGAGGCAATGAGCAGTTCTTC.

The chain links TRBV18 to TRBJ2-1; no firm D call. The CDR3 spans 12 residues. Germline V gene data show CDR1 as KGHSH and CDR2 as LQKENI. Trimming left V 3 bases short and J 8 bases short, with 8 bases between. The CDR3 nucleotides are TGTGCCAGCTCACCCCGACGGGATGAGCAGTTCTTC. It translates to CASSPRRDEQFF.

J is TRBJ2-3 and V is TRBV6-5; perhaps TRBD2 as D (5 bases). Trimming shortened V by 7 bases and J by 0 bases, and 14 bases separated the two germline ends. CDR3 length equals 15 residues. CDR1 MNHEY and CDR2 SVGAGI come from the germline V gene. The CDR3 loop reads CASIYFEGSTDTQYF. Here the CDR3 DNA reads TGTGCCAGCATCTATTTCGAGGGAAGCACAGATACGCAGTATTTT.

This sequence joins TRBV29-1 and TRBJ2-7; D possibly corresponds to TRBD1 (5 bases). The CDR3 runs 11 residues. Germline V CDR1 and CDR2: SQVTM, ANQGSEA. V lost 2 bases, J lost 5 bases, and 7 bases lay in between. The CDR3 loop reads CSVEQGNEQYF. The CDR3 DNA reads TGCAGCGTTGAACAGGGCAACGAGCAGTACTTC.

The chain carries TRBV6-4 and TRBJ1-1; D uncertain. CDR1 is MRHNA, CDR2 SNTAGT, per germline. V was trimmed by 6 bases and J by 3 bases, leaving 11 bases between them. The CDR3 runs to 13 residues. In DNA form, the CDR3 reads TGTGCCAGCAGCGCCGCCCCGGACACTGAAGCTTTCTTT. Its translation: CASSAAPDTEAFF.

This clone was seen once. This chain links TRBV2 with TRBJ1-1; D is unresolved. The CDR3 sequence is 14 residues long. Per germline, CDR1 SNHLY and CDR2 FYNNEI. V shed 1 base and J shed 0 bases, with 6 bases lying between them. Here the CDR3 DNA reads TGTGCCAGCAGTGAAGGCAGAATGAACACTGAAGCTTTCTTT. As protein: CASSEGRMNTEAFF.

V gene TRBV27 combines with J gene TRBJ2-3; D may be TRBD1 (7 bases). The V gene's germline CDR1 is MNHEY and CDR2 SMNVEV (reference sequence). This CDR3 has 15 residues. V dropped 4 bases and J dropped 1 base, with 12 bases sitting between them. CDR3 nucleotides: TGTGCCAGCAGTTCGGGCAGGGGGGGCACAGATACGCAGTATTTT. Translation gives CASSSGRGGTDTQYF.

The chain links TRBV19 to TRBJ1-4, with TRBD1 matching over 7 bases. The germline gives CDR1 LNHDA, CDR2 SQIVND (reference sequence). Trimming removed 3 bases from V and 8 bases from J; junction bases left unmatched: 12. The CDR3 runs to 16 residues. The CDR3: CASSITPGTVLEKLFF. As DNA, the CDR3 is TGTGCCAGTAGTATTACCCCCGGGACAGTACTGGAAAAACTGTTTTTT.

The J gene is TRBJ1-2, the V gene TRBV5-1; possibly TRBD1 for D (5 bases). The V and J ends lost 0 bases and 8 bases respectively, with 17 bases between them. The CDR3 sequence is 15 residues long. Germline assignment: CDR1 SGHRS and CDR2 YFSETQ. The CDR3 coding sequence is TGCGCCAGCAGCTTGGTGGCAGCCGGGGGAGGGGGCTACACCTTC. Protein: CASSLVAAGGGGYTF.

A note on this clone: Other DNA sequences from this sample encode an identical CDR3 as well. The CDR3 DNA follows: TGTGCCAGCAGTGAAGCGCGGGGGTCGGGTCAGCCCCAGCATTTT. Translated, it gives CASSEARGSGQPQHF. The chain carries TRBV2 and TRBJ1-5; possibly TRBD1 for D (5 bases). Trimming took 0 bases from V and 6 from J, leaving 12 bases between them. Germline CDR1 SNHLY, CDR2 FYNNEI. The CDR3 consists of 15 residues. The whole variable domain, filled in from reference TRBV2 and TRBJ1-5, reads EPEVTQTPSHQVTQMGQEVILRCVPISNHLYFYWYRQILGQKVEFLVSFYNNEISEKSEIFDDQFSVERPDGSNFTLKIRSTKLEDSAMYFCASSEARGSGQPQHFGDGTRLSIL.

This clone was counted between two and nine times. The chain recombines TRBV14 with TRBJ1-1; 7 bases match TRBD1. V shed 0 bases, J shed 1 base, and the junction held 5 bases outside the gene matches. This CDR3 has 16 amino acids. Per germline, CDR1 SGHDN and CDR2 FVKESK. The CDR3 bases are TGTGCCAGCAGCCAAGAAGGGGGCCGAGGGAACACTGAAGCTTTCTTT. Translated: CASSQEGGRGNTEAFF.

The chain carries TRBV5-1 and TRBJ1-2, with TRBD1 matching 10 bases. The ends lost 4 bases at V and 0 bases at J; junction bases unmatched: 9. The CDR3 runs 17 residues. CDR1 is SGHRS, CDR2 YFSETQ, per germline. CDR3 nucleotides: TGCGCCAGCAGCCCCACCCCGGACAGGGGGGCTAACTATGGCTACACCTTC. This gives the protein CASSPTPDRGANYGYTF.

The chain is built from TRBV11-2 and TRBJ2-5; no definite D call. This CDR3 is built from 11 residues. The V gene's germline CDR1 is SGHAT and CDR2 FQNNGV. V was shortened by 5 bases and J by 2 bases, with 3 bases between the two germline ends. The CDR3 is CASSTQETQYF. Written as DNA, the CDR3 is TGTGCCAGCAGCACACAAGAGACCCAGTACTTC.

The chain links TRBV5-1 to TRBJ2-3, with 9 bases aligning to TRBD1. The CDR3 sequence is 15 residues long. Germline V gene sequence: CDR1 SGHRS, CDR2 YFSETQ. The V and J ends lost 4 bases and 2 bases, in that order; junction bases with no gene match: 5. The CDR3 DNA reads TGCGCCAGCAGCCAGGGACAGGGAGACACAGATACGCAGTATTTT. Its translation is CASSQGQGDTDTQYF.

The chain couples TRBV7-2 to TRBJ2-5, with D possibly TRBD2 on 6 matching bases. Trimming took 1 base from V and 3 from J, leaving 12 bases between them. Looked up from germline, CDR1 is SGHTA and CDR2 is FQGNSA. This CDR3 has 15 residues. CDR3 sequence (DNA): TGTGCCAGCAGCTTAGTCGGGGGAGCAGAAGAGACCCAGTACTTC. Amino acids: CASSLVGGAEETQYF.

V is TRBV10-3 and J is TRBJ2-3, with 7 bases fitting TRBD1. Germline lookup yields CDR1 ENHRY and CDR2 SYGVKD. The CDR3 length is 14 residues. V shed 11 bases and J 6 bases; nucleotides not matched to a gene: 14. CDR3 bases: TGTGCCTTACAACAGGGGCCGCTCTCGGATACGCAGTATTTT. Translating it yields CALQQGPLSDTQYF.

CDR3 in amino acids: CASSPGTSGRANEQFF. CDR3 nucleotides: TGTGCCAGCAGCCCCGGGACTAGCGGGAGGGCCAATGAGCAGTTCTTC. The gene calls are TRBV3-1 (or the pseudogene TRBV3-2) and TRBJ2-1; 16 bases match TRBD2. CDR3 length equals 16 residues. Looked up from germline, CDR1 is LGHDT and CDR2 is YNNKEL (reference sequence). Trimming took 4 bases from V and 6 from J; bases not matched to a gene: 3.

This chain joins TRBV30 and TRBJ1-3, with a tentative D call TRBD1 (5 bases). Germline V CDR1 and CDR2: GTSNPN, SVGIG (reference sequence). The CDR3 is made up of 16 amino acids. The V end lost 2 bases, the J end lost 0 bases, and 14 bases lay between the germline ends. CDR3 amino acids: CAWSRGDFYSGNTIYF. The CDR3 DNA reads as TGTGCCTGGAGTCGTGGGGACTTCTACTCTGGAAACACCATATATTTT.

The genes are TRBV19 and TRBJ2-7; 7 bases match TRBD2. This CDR3 spans 13 amino acids. The V gene's germline CDR1 is LNHDA and CDR2 SQIVND (reference sequence). Germline trimming cut 2 bases from V and 6 bases from J; bases unmatched to any gene: 4. CDR3 amino acids: CASSILGGAEQYF. The CDR3 DNA reads TGTGCCAGTAGTATATTGGGAGGGGCCGAGCAGTACTTC.

J is TRBJ2-7 and V is TRBV10-1; 10 bases fit TRBD2. The CDR3 has 16 residues. The V gene end was trimmed by 0 bases and the J gene end by 0 bases; junction bases not matched to a gene: 2. Germline V lookup: CDR1 WNHNN, CDR2 SYGVQD (reference sequence). The CDR3 is CASSESLAGVSYEQYF. The DNA of the CDR3 is TGCGCCAGCAGTGAGTCTCTAGCGGGAGTCTCCTACGAGCAGTACTTC.

The DNA for the CDR3 is TGTGCCAGCAGTTCCTTACAGGGAGGGAATGAGCAGTTCTTC. It encodes CASSSLQGGNEQFF. The V call is TRBV6-5, the J call TRBJ2-1, with D perhaps TRBD2 (7 bases). The ends were cut back, 4 bases at V and 7 bases at J, with 14 bases in the middle. Germline assignment: CDR1 MNHEY and CDR2 SVGAGI. This CDR3 spans 14 amino acids.

The chain has TRBV10-1 and TRBJ2-3, with a possible D match to TRBD2 (6 bases). Germline V gene lookup returns CDR1 WNHNN and CDR2 SYGVQD (reference sequence). Trimming took 2 bases from V and 3 from J, leaving 12 bases between them. CDR3 length: 15 amino acids. CDR3 region: CASSEDGSATDTQYF. Written as DNA, the CDR3 is TGCGCCAGCAGTGAGGACGGGAGTGCGACAGATACGCAGTATTTT.

This clone was seen a few times. CDR3 DNA: TGTGCCAGCAGGGGCGGGAGCGCAGATACGCAGTATTTT. Amino acids: CASRGGSADTQYF. The chain uses TRBV11-2 and TRBJ2-3; 7 bases align to TRBD2. Germline CDR1 and CDR2: SGHAT and FQNNGV. The CDR3 runs to 13 residues. V trimming: 6 bases; J trimming: 4 bases; junction bases outside the gene matches: 4.

The J gene is TRBJ1-4, the V gene TRBV6-2 or TRBV6-3, with TRBD1 identical over 11 bases. Germline-derived CDR1 and CDR2 are MNHEY and SVGEGT. Trimming at V came to 4 bases and at J to 2 bases, leaving 3 bases not matched to a gene. This CDR3 has 16 residues. CDR3 protein: CASSWTGGPTNEKLFF. CDR3 in DNA: TGTGCCAGCAGTTGGACAGGGGGCCCGACTAATGAAAAACTGTTTTTT.

This sequence joins TRBV27 and TRBJ1-4, with 11 bases lining up with TRBD1. The CDR3 is made up of 16 amino acids. V trimming: 5 bases; J trimming: 8 bases; junction bases outside the gene matches: 10. Germline-derived CDR1 and CDR2 are MNHEY and SMNVEV (reference sequence). The CDR3 bases are TGTGCCAGCAGTCCGACCGGACAGGGGGCCTCCGAAAAACTGTTTTTT. It is translated as CASSPTGQGASEKLFF. The whole variable domain, remainder taken from reference TRBV27 and TRBJ1-4, is EAQVTQNPRYLITVTGKKLTVTCSQNMNHEYMSWYRQDPGLGLRQIYYSMNVEVTDKGDVPEGYKVSRKEKRNFPLILESPSPNQTSLYFCASSPTGQGASEKLFFGSGTQLSVL.

The chain combines TRBV6-1 with TRBJ2-7; TRBD2 agrees at 11 bases. This CDR3 has 15 residues. J was trimmed by 1 base and V by 2 bases; bases with no gene match: 1. Germline CDR1 MNHNS, CDR2 SASEGT. The CDR3 sequence is CASSELAGGSYEQYF. As DNA, the CDR3 is TGTGCCAGCAGTGAACTAGCGGGAGGTTCCTACGAGCAGTACTTC.

DNA of the CDR3: TGTGCCTGGAGACAGGGGGCAAGGACCGGGGAGCTGTTTTTT. This codes for CAWRQGARTGELFF. The chain has TRBV30 and TRBJ2-2; 9 bases are a match to TRBD1. Germline V lookup: CDR1 GTSNPN, CDR2 SVGIG (reference sequence). With V trimmed by 3 bases and J by 5 bases, 4 bases remained unmatched. The CDR3 has 14 residues.

V and J are TRBV30 and TRBJ1-1, with 12 bases lining up with TRBD1. Germline assignment: CDR1 GTSNPN and CDR2 SVGIG (reference sequence). Losses at the gene ends were 7 bases for V and 7 bases for J; bases not matched to a gene: 10. The CDR3 extends over 14 amino acids. CDR3 amino acids: CAFRRDRGRGEAFF. Written as DNA, the CDR3 is TGTGCCTTTCGTCGGGACAGGGGGCGGGGTGAAGCTTTCTTT.

The CDR3 DNA reads TGTGCCAGCAGCCGGGGTGGGGACACTGAAGCTTTCTTT. Its translation: CASSRGGDTEAFF. The rearrangement links TRBV5-4 to TRBJ1-1; D call uncertain. Germline-derived CDR1 and CDR2 are SGHNT and YYREEE (reference sequence). This CDR3 has 13 amino acids. V lost 4 bases, J lost 3 bases, and 10 bases lay in between.